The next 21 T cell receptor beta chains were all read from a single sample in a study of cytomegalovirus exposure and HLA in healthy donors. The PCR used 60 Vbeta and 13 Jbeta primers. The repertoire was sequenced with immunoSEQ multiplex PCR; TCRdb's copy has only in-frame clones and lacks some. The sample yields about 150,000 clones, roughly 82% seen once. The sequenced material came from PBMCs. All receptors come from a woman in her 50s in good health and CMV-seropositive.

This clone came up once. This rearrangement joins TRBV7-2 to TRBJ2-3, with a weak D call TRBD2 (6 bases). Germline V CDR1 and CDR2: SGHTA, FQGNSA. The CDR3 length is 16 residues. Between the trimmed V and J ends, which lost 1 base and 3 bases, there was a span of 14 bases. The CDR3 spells CASSLGLVGGTDTQYF. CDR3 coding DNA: TGTGCCAGCAGCTTAGGACTAGTTGGGGGGACAGATACGCAGTATTTT.

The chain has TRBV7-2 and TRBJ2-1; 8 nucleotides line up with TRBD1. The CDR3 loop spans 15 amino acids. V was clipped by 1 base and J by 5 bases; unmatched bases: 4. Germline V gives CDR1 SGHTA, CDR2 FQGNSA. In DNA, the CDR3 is TGTGCCAGCAGCTTAGAGGGACAGGTGAACAATGAGCAGTTCTTC. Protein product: CASSLEGQVNNEQFF.

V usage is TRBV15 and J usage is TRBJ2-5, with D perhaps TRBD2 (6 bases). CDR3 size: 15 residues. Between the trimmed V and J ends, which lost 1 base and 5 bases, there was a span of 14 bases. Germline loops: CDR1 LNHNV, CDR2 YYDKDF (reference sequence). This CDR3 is CATSRAGTPGETQYF. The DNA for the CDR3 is TGTGCCACCAGCAGAGCGGGGACTCCGGGGGAGACCCAGTACTTC.

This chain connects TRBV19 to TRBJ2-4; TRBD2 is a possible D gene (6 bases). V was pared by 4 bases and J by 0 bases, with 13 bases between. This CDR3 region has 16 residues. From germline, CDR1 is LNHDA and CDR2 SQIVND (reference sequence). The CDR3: CASSSGTILAKNIQYF. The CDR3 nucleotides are TGTGCCAGTAGTAGCGGGACGATACTAGCCAAAAACATTCAGTACTTC. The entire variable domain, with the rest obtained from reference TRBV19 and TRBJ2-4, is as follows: DGGITQSPKYLFRKEGQNVTLSCEQNLNHDAMYWYRQDPGQGLRLIYYSQIVNDFQKGDIAEGYSVSREKKESFPLTVTSAQKNPTAFYLCASSSGTILAKNIQYFGAGTRLSVL.

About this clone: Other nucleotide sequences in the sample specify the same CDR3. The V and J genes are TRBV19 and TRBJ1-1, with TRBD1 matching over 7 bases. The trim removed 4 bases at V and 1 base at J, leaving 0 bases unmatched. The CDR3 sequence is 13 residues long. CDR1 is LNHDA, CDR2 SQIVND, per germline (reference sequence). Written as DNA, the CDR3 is TGTGCCAGTAGTAGACAGGGGAACACTGAAGCTTTCTTT. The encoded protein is CASSRQGNTEAFF.

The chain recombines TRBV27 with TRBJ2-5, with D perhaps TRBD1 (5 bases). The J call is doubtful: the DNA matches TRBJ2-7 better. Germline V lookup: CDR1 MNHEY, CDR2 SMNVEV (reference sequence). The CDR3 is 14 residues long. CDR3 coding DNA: TGTGCCAGCAGTTTATTCGACAGCAGCTACGAGCAGTACTTC. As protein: CASSLFDSSYEQYF.

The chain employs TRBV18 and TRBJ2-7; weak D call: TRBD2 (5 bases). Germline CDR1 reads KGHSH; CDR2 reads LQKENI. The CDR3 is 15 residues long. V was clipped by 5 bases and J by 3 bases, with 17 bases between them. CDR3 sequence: CASSFDGIEIYEQYF. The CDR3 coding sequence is TGTGCCAGCTCATTCGACGGGATAGAAATCTACGAGCAGTACTTC.

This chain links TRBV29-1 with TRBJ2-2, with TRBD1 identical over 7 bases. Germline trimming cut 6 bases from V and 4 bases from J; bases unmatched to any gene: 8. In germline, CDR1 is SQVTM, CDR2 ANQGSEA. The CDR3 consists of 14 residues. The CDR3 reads CSVSLTGATGELFF. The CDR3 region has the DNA TGCAGCGTGAGTCTCACAGGGGCCACCGGGGAGCTGTTTTTT.

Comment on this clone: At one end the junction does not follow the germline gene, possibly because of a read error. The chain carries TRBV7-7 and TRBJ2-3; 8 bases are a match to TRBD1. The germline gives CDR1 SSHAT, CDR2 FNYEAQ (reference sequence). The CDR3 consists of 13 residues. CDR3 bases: TGTGCTAGCAGCCAAACCGGGACAGGTACGCAGTATTTT. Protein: CASSQTGTGTQYF.

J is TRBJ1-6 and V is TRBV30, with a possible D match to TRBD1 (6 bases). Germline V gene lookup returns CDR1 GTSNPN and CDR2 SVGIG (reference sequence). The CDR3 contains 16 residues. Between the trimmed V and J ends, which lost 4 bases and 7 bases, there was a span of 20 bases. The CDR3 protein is CAWNRGAQLTNSPLHF. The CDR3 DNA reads TGTGCCTGGAATCGGGGGGCACAACTGACGAATTCACCCCTCCACTTT.

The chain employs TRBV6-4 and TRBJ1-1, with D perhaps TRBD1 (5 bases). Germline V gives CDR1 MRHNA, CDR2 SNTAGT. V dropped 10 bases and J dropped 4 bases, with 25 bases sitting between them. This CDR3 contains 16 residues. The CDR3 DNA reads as TGTGCCAACCCGGCGCTTGGGGGGTCAAGTTCCACTGAAGCTTTCTTT. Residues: CANPALGGSSSTEAFF.

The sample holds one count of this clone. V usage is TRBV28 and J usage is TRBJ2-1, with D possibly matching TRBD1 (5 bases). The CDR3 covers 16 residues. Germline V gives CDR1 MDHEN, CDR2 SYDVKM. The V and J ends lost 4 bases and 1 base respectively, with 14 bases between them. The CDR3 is CASSSDSPISYNEQFF. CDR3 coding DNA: TGTGCCAGCAGTTCAGACAGCCCGATTTCCTACAATGAGCAGTTCTTC.

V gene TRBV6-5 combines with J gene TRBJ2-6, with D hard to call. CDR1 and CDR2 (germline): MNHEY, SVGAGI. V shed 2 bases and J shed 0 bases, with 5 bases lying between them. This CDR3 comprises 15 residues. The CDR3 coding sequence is TGTGCCAGCAGTTACGTCGGCTCTGGGGCCAACGTCCTGACTTTC. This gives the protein CASSYVGSGANVLTF.

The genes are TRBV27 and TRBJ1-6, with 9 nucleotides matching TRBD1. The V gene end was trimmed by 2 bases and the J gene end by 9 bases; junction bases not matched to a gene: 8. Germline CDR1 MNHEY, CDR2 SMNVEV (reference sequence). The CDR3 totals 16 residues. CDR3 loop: CASSLRVTGGGSPLHF. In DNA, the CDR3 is TGTGCCAGCAGTTTAAGGGTGACAGGGGGGGGTTCACCCCTCCACTTT.

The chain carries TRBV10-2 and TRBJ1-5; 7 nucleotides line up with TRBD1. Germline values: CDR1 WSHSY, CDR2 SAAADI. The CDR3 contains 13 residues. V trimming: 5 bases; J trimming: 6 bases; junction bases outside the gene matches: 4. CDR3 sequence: CASSLQGSQPQHF. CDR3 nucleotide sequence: TGCGCCAGCAGTTTACAGGGGAGTCAGCCCCAGCATTTT.

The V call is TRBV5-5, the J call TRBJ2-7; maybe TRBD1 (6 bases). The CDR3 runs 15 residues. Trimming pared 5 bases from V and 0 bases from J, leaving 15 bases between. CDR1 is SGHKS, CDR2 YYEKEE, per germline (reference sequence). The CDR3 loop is CASSRFRGNSYEQYF. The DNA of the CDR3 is TGTGCCAGCAGTCGCTTCAGGGGTAACTCCTACGAGCAGTACTTC.

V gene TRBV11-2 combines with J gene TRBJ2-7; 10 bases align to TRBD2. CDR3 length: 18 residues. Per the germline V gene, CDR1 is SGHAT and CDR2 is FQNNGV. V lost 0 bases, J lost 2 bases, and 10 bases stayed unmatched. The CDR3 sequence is CASSLEGSASGRPYEQYF. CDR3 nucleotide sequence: TGTGCCAGCAGCTTAGAAGGGTCGGCTAGCGGGAGACCCTACGAGCAGTACTTC. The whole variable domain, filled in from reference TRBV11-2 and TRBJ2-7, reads EAGVAQSPRYKIIEKRQSVAFWCNPISGHATLYWYQQILGQGPKLLIQFQNNGVVDDSQLPKDRFSAERLKGVDSTLKIQPAKLEDSAVYLCASSLEGSASGRPYEQYFGPGTRLTVT.

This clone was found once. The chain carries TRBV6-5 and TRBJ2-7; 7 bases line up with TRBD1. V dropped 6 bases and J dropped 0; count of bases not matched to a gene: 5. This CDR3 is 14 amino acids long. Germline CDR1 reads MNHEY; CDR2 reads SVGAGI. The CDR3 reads CASSLDRSSYEQYF. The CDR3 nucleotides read TGTGCCAGCAGCCTGGACAGGAGCTCCTACGAGCAGTACTTC.

The DNA of the CDR3 is TGTGCCAGTGGAAGACAGGGACCCTACGAGCAGTACTTC. Residues: CASGRQGPYEQYF. The genes are TRBV19 and TRBJ2-7; 7 bases match TRBD1. The CDR3 loop spans 13 amino acids. Trimming cost V 8 bases and J 2 bases; bases outside gene matches: 6. CDR1 is LNHDA, CDR2 SQIVND, per germline (reference sequence).

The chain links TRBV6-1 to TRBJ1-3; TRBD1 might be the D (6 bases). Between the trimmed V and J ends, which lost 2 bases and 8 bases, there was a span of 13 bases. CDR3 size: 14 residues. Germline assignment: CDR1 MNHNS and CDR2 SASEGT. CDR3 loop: CASSEYPGADTIYF. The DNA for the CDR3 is TGTGCCAGCAGTGAATATCCAGGGGCAGACACCATATATTTT.

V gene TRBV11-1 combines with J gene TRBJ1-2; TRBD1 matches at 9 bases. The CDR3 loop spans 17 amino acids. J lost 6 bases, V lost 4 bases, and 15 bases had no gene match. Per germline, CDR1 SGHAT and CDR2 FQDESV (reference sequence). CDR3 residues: CASSSSRTGTGLDGYTF. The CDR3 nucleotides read TGTGCCAGCAGCTCCTCCCGGACCGGGACAGGGCTAGATGGCTACACCTTC.